These 13 T cell receptor beta chains share one sample of origin, sequenced in a study of cytomegalovirus exposure and HLA in healthy donors. The PCR ran on 60 Vbeta and 13 Jbeta primers. The data were produced by immunoSEQ multiplex PCR, yet TCRdb's version contains in-frame clones alone and is incomplete. This table holds approximately 150,000 clones, approximately 79% found once. The sample consisted of PBMCs. All receptors come from a man aged 50-60 years in good health and CMV-seropositive.

The V call is TRBV28, the J call TRBJ2-2, with 14 bases that match TRBD2. CDR1 is MDHEN and CDR2 is SYDVKM in the germline V gene. This CDR3 is built from 18 residues. V shed 3 bases, J shed 5 bases, and the junction held 8 bases outside the gene matches. Written as DNA, the CDR3 is TGTGCCAGCAGTTTTTGGAGCCGGACTAGCGGGAGGACCGGGGAGCTGTTTTTT. Translated: CASSFWSRTSGRTGELFF.

This chain connects TRBV28 to TRBJ2-5; TRBD1 aligns across 11 bases. The J segment lost 4 bases and the V segment lost 5 bases, leaving 6 bases of the junction unmatched. The germline V gene has CDR1 MDHEN and CDR2 SYDVKM. This CDR3 region has 15 residues. CDR3: CASSGGTGGAETQYF. The CDR3 bases are TGTGCCAGCAGTGGGGGGACAGGGGGGGCAGAGACCCAGTACTTC.

The chain combines TRBV13 with TRBJ2-4; 14 nucleotides match TRBD2. The CDR3 sequence is 19 residues long. V shed 4 bases, J shed 2 bases, and the junction held 10 bases outside the gene matches. CDR1 PRHDT and CDR2 FYEKMQ come from the germline V gene (reference sequence). CDR3 nucleotide sequence: TGTGCCAGCAGCTCTCGGACTAGCGGGAGGAGCTACTCCAAAAACATTCAGTACTTC. This gives the protein CASSSRTSGRSYSKNIQYF.

This clone came up a few times. The V gene is TRBV6-1, the J gene TRBJ1-3; perhaps TRBD1 as D (6 bases). V lost 4 bases and J 2 bases, leaving 12 bases between the germline ends. Germline V lookup: CDR1 MNHNS, CDR2 SASEGT. The CDR3 has 15 amino acids. CDR3 in amino acids: CASSVSGQTGNTIYF. Written as DNA, the CDR3 is TGTGCCAGCAGTGTATCAGGACAGACTGGAAACACCATATATTTT.

This chain uses TRBV5-6 with TRBJ1-6; 9 bases line up with TRBD1. Germline V gene lookup returns CDR1 SGHDT and CDR2 YYEEEE. Germline trimming cut 4 bases from V and 0 bases from J; bases unmatched to any gene: 5. The length of the CDR3 is 17 residues. The CDR3 DNA reads TGTGCCAGCAGCCCAGGGACAGGGAGCTCCTATAATTCACCCCTCCACTTT. Translated, it gives CASSPGTGSSYNSPLHF.

The CDR3 nucleotides read TGCAGCGTTTCCACTCCTTCGACAGGGGGCTATGAGCAGTTCTTC. Its protein is CSVSTPSTGGYEQFF. The genes are TRBV29-1 and TRBJ2-1; 10 nucleotides match TRBD1. The V gene end was trimmed by 5 bases and the J gene end by 8 bases; junction bases not matched to a gene: 12. Per the germline V gene, CDR1 is SQVTM and CDR2 is ANQGSEA. The CDR3 consists of 15 residues.

This clone was counted only a few times. This rearrangement joins TRBV19 to TRBJ2-3, with D possibly TRBD2 on 6 matching bases. The CDR3 spans 15 residues. Germline V gene data show CDR1 as LNHDA and CDR2 as SQIVND (reference sequence). Deletions cut 3 bases from V and 4 bases from J, with 14 bases between. DNA for the CDR3: TGTGCCAGTAGTATGCTGGGCGGGAATGCAGATACGCAGTATTTT. Translation gives CASSMLGGNADTQYF.

The chain links TRBV19 to TRBJ1-4; tentative D call: TRBD1 (5 bases). In germline, CDR1 is LNHDA, CDR2 SQIVND (reference sequence). This CDR3 contains 13 residues. The V end was cut by 9 bases, the J end by 3 bases, with 11 bases between. The CDR3 nucleotides are TGTGCCAGCGCATGGGGGGCTAATGAAAAACTGTTTTTT. Translation gives CASAWGANEKLFF.

This chain joins TRBV13 and TRBJ1-2; 8 positions match TRBD1. Germline V gene sequence: CDR1 PRHDT, CDR2 FYEKMQ (reference sequence). There are 15 residues in the CDR3. The ends lost 0 bases at V and 5 bases at J; junction bases unmatched: 5. The CDR3 sequence is CASSLGQGALYGYTF. The CDR3 DNA is TGTGCCAGCAGCTTAGGGCAGGGGGCTTTGTATGGCTACACCTTC. The whole variable domain, remainder taken from reference TRBV13 and TRBJ1-2, is AAGVIQSPRHLIKEKRETATLKCYPIPRHDTVYWYQQGPGQDPQFLISFYEKMQSDKGSIPDRFSAQQFSDYHSELNMSSLELGDSALYFCASSLGQGALYGYTFGSGTRLTVV.

The chain carries TRBV11-2 and TRBJ2-1; 12 nucleotides line up with TRBD2. CDR1 is SGHAT, CDR2 FQNNGV, per germline. Germline trimming cut 6 bases from V and 9 bases from J; bases unmatched to any gene: 15. The CDR3 contains 17 residues. The CDR3 sequence: CASRYRTSGTILTEQFF. The CDR3 DNA reads as TGTGCCAGCAGATATCGGACTAGCGGGACCATCCTCACTGAGCAGTTCTTC.

This clone came up a few times. The chain links TRBV9 to TRBJ2-7; 12 bases are shared with TRBD1. The junction had 3 bases not matched to a gene; V was cut back by 3 bases and J by 5 bases. This CDR3 contains 14 residues. The V gene's germline CDR1 is SGDLS and CDR2 YYNGEE. The DNA for the CDR3 is TGTGCCAGCAGCGAGGGGGACAGGGGGCACGAGCAGTACTTC. This codes for CASSEGDRGHEQYF.

The J gene is TRBJ2-3, the V gene TRBV7-9; D is perhaps TRBD1 (6 bases). V shed 1 base and J shed 2 bases, with 10 bases lying between them. CDR3 size: 15 residues. CDR1 and CDR2 (germline): SEHNR, FQNEAQ (reference sequence). This CDR3 reads CASSLGQAVTDTQYF. The DNA of the CDR3 is TGTGCCAGCAGCTTAGGACAGGCCGTCACAGATACGCAGTATTTT.

This clone is a singleton in its sample. V is TRBV5-1 and J is TRBJ1-2; D ambiguous. CDR3 length: 14 amino acids. V was clipped by 0 bases and J by 4 bases, with 10 bases between them. Germline V gives CDR1 SGHRS, CDR2 YFSETQ. The CDR3 spells CASSLDRTIYGYTF. The DNA for the CDR3 is TGCGCCAGCAGCTTGGACCGGACTATCTATGGCTACACCTTC.